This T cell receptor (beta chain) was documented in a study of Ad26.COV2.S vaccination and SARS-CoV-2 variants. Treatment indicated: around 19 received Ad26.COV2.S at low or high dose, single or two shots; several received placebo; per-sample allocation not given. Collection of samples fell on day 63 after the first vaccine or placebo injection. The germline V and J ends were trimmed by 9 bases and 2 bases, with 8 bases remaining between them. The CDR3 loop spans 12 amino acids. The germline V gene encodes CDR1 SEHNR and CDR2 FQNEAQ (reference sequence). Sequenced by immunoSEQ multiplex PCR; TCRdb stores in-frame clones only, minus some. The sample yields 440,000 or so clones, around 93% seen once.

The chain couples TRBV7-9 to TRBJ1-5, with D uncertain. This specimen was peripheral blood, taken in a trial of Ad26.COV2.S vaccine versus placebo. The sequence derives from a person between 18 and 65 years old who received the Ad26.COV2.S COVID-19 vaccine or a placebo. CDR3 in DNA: TGTGCCAGTTCGGAGGGCAATCAGCCCCAGCATTTT. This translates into CASSEGNQPQHF.